These T cell receptor beta chains were read from a single sample in a study of blood T cell repertoires in COVID-19. Sequencing used immunoSEQ multiplex PCR; TCRdb keeps in-frame clones, though not all of them. The table has 350,000 or so clones, 92% seen once; the top ten hold approximately 18%. Specimen: PBMCs or T cells enriched from blood (not recorded which). The receptors were gathered from a woman in her 30s who had recovered from COVID-19. Both conserved end residues are trimmed from each CDR3. Fields, in order: D gene, V gene, J gene, CDR3 protein. A D gene is named only where the DNA matches it firmly.

D: -
V: TRBV9
J: TRBJ1-3
CDR3: ASSADGGSGNTIY

D: TRBD1
V: TRBV28
J: TRBJ1-6
CDR3: ASSSPDRVNSPLH

D: -
V: TRBV9
J: TRBJ1-1
CDR3: ASSVGVREHTEAF

D: TRBD1
V: TRBV7-3
J: TRBJ2-3
CDR3: ASSRGDRWDTQY

D: -
V: TRBV30
J: TRBJ2-2
CDR3: AWTPWGVLTGELF

D: -
V: TRBV12-3/TRBV12-4
J: TRBJ1-2
CDR3: ASSLSRAYGYT

D: TRBD1
V: TRBV5-6
J: TRBJ2-4
CDR3: ASSLLRQGRNIQY

D: -
V: TRBV4-1
J: TRBJ2-7
CDR3: ASSQGGLGFEQY

D: TRBD2
V: TRBV19
J: TRBJ2-1
CDR3: ASSLGRELPEQF

D: TRBD1
V: TRBV29-1
J: TRBJ1-3
CDR3: SVAPTGVDTIY

D: -
V: TRBV7-2
J: TRBJ2-2
CDR3: ASSLETGELF

D: TRBD1
V: TRBV27
J: TRBJ1-5
CDR3: ASSSGQGSQPQH

D: TRBD2
V: TRBV11-3
J: TRBJ2-5
CDR3: ASRGGEETQY

D: TRBD2
V: TRBV5-1
J: TRBJ2-1
CDR3: ASSLAAGGLREQF

D: TRBD2
V: TRBV20-1
J: TRBJ2-7
CDR3: SASAGTSGTYEQY

D: -
V: TRBV19
J: TRBJ2-1
CDR3: ASRPAGHYNEQF

D: -
V: TRBV6-2/TRBV6-3
J: TRBJ2-1
CDR3: ASSGQTYNEQF

D: -
V: TRBV19
J: TRBJ1-2
CDR3: ASSGLSGRLGYGYT

D: -
V: TRBV4-3
J: TRBJ2-1
CDR3: ASSQDEVLSSYNEQF

D: -
V: TRBV9
J: TRBJ2-3
CDR3: ASSVGGVGSDTQY

D: -
V: TRBV12-3/TRBV12-4
J: TRBJ2-3
CDR3: ATKQGGDTQY

D: -
V: TRBV21-1
J: TRBJ1-5
CDR3: ASRLPRHPRDQPQH

D: -
V: TRBV27
J: TRBJ1-3
CDR3: ASRQGSSGNTIY

D: TRBD1
V: TRBV30
J: TRBJ1-1
CDR3: AWRRAGGSWRTEAF

D: TRBD1
V: TRBV10-3
J: TRBJ2-3
CDR3: AIRSSGQGADTQY

D: -
V: TRBV3-1/TRBV3-2
J: TRBJ2-1
CDR3: ASSQGIALSSYNEQF

D: -
V: TRBV6-2/TRBV6-3
J: TRBJ1-2
CDR3: ASSYSWGVGYGYT

D: TRBD2
V: TRBV7-2
J: TRBJ2-3
CDR3: ASSLKSGGGATDTQY

D: -
V: TRBV6-5
J: TRBJ1-6
CDR3: ASRDGGNSPLH

D: -
V: TRBV13
J: TRBJ2-7
CDR3: ASSFGRNSYEQY

D: TRBD1
V: TRBV28
J: TRBJ1-2
CDR3: ASSPGQAVYGYT

D: -
V: TRBV7-4
J: TRBJ2-7
CDR3: ASSDSATSYEQY

D: TRBD1
V: TRBV28
J: TRBJ1-5
CDR3: ASPKSRQGGYQPQH

D: -
V: TRBV6-2/TRBV6-3
J: TRBJ2-5
CDR3: ASSYGGERTQY

D: -
V: TRBV4-3
J: TRBJ1-4
CDR3: ASSQDTRVNEKLF

D: TRBD2
V: TRBV13
J: TRBJ2-3
CDR3: ASSRDGTSVDTQY

D: -
V: TRBV6-6
J: TRBJ1-1
CDR3: ASSYSPGANTEAF

D: TRBD1
V: TRBV2
J: TRBJ1-1
CDR3: ASSTGGEAAF

D: -
V: TRBV12-3/TRBV12-4
J: TRBJ1-2
CDR3: ASSPSGIWGYT

D: -
V: TRBV21-1
J: TRBJ1-5
CDR3: ASSKVGGGHQPQH

D: -
V: TRBV4-1
J: TRBJ2-7
CDR3: ASSQRDTGNEYEQY

D: TRBD1
V: TRBV3-1/TRBV3-2
J: TRBJ1-2
CDR3: ASSPGTGQGGYT

D: -
V: TRBV5-6
J: TRBJ2-5
CDR3: ASSPIDRRQETQY

D: TRBD2
V: TRBV28
J: TRBJ2-7
CDR3: ASNLAGAYEQY

D: -
V: TRBV18
J: TRBJ1-1
CDR3: ASSPQRQWDTEAF

D: -
V: TRBV24-1
J: TRBJ2-1
CDR3: ATSDPPGQSSNEQF

D: -
V: TRBV5-6
J: TRBJ2-4
CDR3: ASSFITSRAKNIQY

D: -
V: TRBV21-1
J: TRBJ2-2
CDR3: ASSKGLAGSGENTGELF

D: -
V: TRBV15
J: TRBJ1-3
CDR3: ATSREPRQGNTIY

D: -
V: TRBV4-3
J: TRBJ1-1
CDR3: ASSHHIMNTEAF